This TCR beta chain was sequenced for a study of CD8 T cells in Susac syndrome. The RNA input was about 0.5 to 1 ug, and it was reverse transcribed with random hexamers. Amplification of TCR beta CDR3 by immunoSEQ multiplex PCR spanned 54 Vbeta and 13 Jbeta. TCRdb called the immunoSEQ multiplex PCR reads again in MiXCR, with one record for every CDR3 protein. The sample records about 300,000 distinct CDR3 sequences, over 75% being singletons. The authors sequenced TCR beta from blood CD8+ and CD4+ T cells. The multiple sclerosis controls were treatment-naive patients, and their relapsing-remitting disease was stable or active. Negative isolation yielded CD8+ and CD4+ T cells; FACS enriched TEMRA cells. The V and J ends lost 4 bases and 7 bases, in that order; junction bases with no gene match: 11. Per the germline V gene, CDR1 is SGHNT and CDR2 is YYREEE (reference sequence). The CDR3 sequence is 14 residues long.

This TCR was sampled from a human donor with multiple sclerosis. Sequenced: CD8+ T cells from PBMCs. The rearrangement links TRBV5-4 to TRBJ2-7; 7 bases agree with TRBD1. The CDR3 spells CASSPGQNFGEQYF. As DNA, the CDR3 is TGTGCCAGCAGCCCGGGACAGAATTTTGGGGAGCAGTACTTC.